This T cell receptor beta chain derives from a study of cytomegalovirus exposure and HLA in healthy donors (dated by TCRdb to 2017 to 2019). Context from the whole study: An earlier analysis of a few hundred of the donors reported 276 Gb of sequence data and around 100 million unique TCR beta sequences obtained from about 179 million T cells. Roughly 300 gigabases of sequencing data and around 87 million unique TCR sequences were included in an early release covering about 600 HLA-typed donors. Of the 350 to 400 genotyped donors, 81% fell in the genetic ancestry cluster associated with self-reported Caucasian donors. Roughly 5 DR-DQ haplotypes were treated as single units for association and clustering because of strong linkage in the cohort. Alongside the repertoire data, information on donor age, sex, ethnicity and CMV serostatus was compiled. To predict cytomegalovirus infection status, the study combined high-throughput TCR immunosequencing, statistical association of individual TCRs with disease status, and machine learning. HLA typing included class I and class II loci at four-digit resolution. Typing coverage varied by locus: 629-630 donors for A, B, C, DRB1 and DQB1; about 520 for DQA1; more than 600 for DPA1; 400 to 480 for DPB1. The T cell repertoires of 666 subjects were profiled by immunosequencing and related to cytomegalovirus serostatus. Besides the first cohort of 500 to 700 subjects, a separate validation cohort made up of roughly 130 different subjects was used. In a later genetic analysis, genome-wide SNP genotypes for about 55% of the roughly 700 donors were used, and that subset was treated as a discovery cohort. To decide whether each TCR beta V gene segment behaved as functional or pseudogenic, an earlier analysis of 587 of the donors relied on high-throughput TCR beta sequencing. Among roughly 400 genotyped donors of the cohort, an average of approximately 240,000 unique TCR beta nucleotide sequences was sequenced per donor, of which about 18% were non-productive. To study patterns of TCR occurrence, a later analysis re-analyzed previously published TCR beta repertoires from 500 to 850 donors and added high-resolution HLA genotyping. Rather than drawing on any new phenotypic data, the later analysis identified candidate immune exposures from TCR beta sequences and the way those sequences occurred across donors. All discovery cohort repertoires had been generated using a single sequencing platform. The study aimed to test whether signatures of past pathogen exposure could be identified by cataloging public T cell receptors.

Library preparation used the immunoSEQ multiplex PCR assay. For the multiplex PCR, a mixture combining 60 forward primers for TCR Vbeta segments and 13 reverse primers for TCR Jbeta segments was used. The CDR3 region of rearranged TCR beta genes was amplified from genomic DNA with a multiplex PCR assay. The amplified TCR beta libraries were sequenced on the Illumina HiSeq System as 87-base-pair reads. The original pipeline was this. A later analysis tallied 80 million to 95 million unique TCR beta chains across the 600 to 700 repertoires, and some 10 million of those chains were shared by two or more donors. A nearest-neighbor algorithm error-corrected the raw reads and collapsed the reads into unique sequences, merging closely related sequences to remove PCR and sequencing errors. To assign V, D and J gene segments, CDR3 sequences were aligned to IMGT reference sequences. For a sequence to be retained, at least a six-nucleotide match to both a V gene segment and a J gene segment was required. Rearrangements were called productive when the CDR3 lacked stop codons and stayed in frame with V and J; all others were non-productive. Following IMGT convention, CDR3 was defined as the stretch from the second conserved V-encoded cysteine up to the conserved J-encoded phenylalanine. The earlier analysis of some 550 of the donors excluded any sequence lacking an unambiguous match to a single V gene segment. In an earlier analysis of about 590 of the donors, a V segment was called functional when productive rearrangements were above 56.7%, and segregating when the standard deviation between donors exceeded 5%. A statistical classification framework was built to diagnose cytomegalovirus status from the catalog of TCR beta chain sequences. In a later analysis, TCR nucleotide sequences were compared against IMGT/GENE-DB human TR gene sequences so that V and J genes could be assigned. In a later analysis, CDR3 sequences and most-parsimonious VDJ recombination scenarios were assigned using the TCRdist pipeline. A later analysis defined each TCR beta chain by its CDR3 amino acid sequence plus V-gene family, and excluded reads lacking a unique V-gene family. A later analysis removed 592 highly shared, low-generation-probability nucleotide sequences to deal with suspected cross-contamination and a sequencing artifact. In a later analysis, a clonal expansion index for each public chain was calculated from normalized within-repertoire ranks of inferred template counts. A later analysis computed generation probabilities with a VDJ recombination model fitted to out-of-frame rearrangements, and checked the results against IGoR. A later analysis scored TCR-TCR, TCR-HLA and TCR-CMV co-occurrence with hypergeometric tests, applying a repertoire-size bias correction to TCR pairs. In a later analysis, false discovery rates were estimated by permuting HLA or CMV assignments 20 times. In a later analysis, co-occurring TCRs were grouped using DBSCAN, with TCRdist sequence similarity added in when clustering inside HLA-allele-positive subsets. For co-occurrence clustering, repertoires with fewer than 30,000 or more than 120,000 public chains were excluded, along with about five repertoires with anomalous nucleotide sharing. The immuneACCESS repertoire file appears here via TCRdb, limited to in-frame rearrangements. These files lack a portion of the clones; in checked studies, under half of the deficit traces to unresolved V genes, and the cause of the others is not known. V and J calls and clone size come straight from that table; D and trimming were deduced from the DNA. This sample has some 130,000 clones in its table, and approximately 80% of those were observed once. The ten top clones hold about 2% of the sample.

In total, approximately 610 healthy bone marrow donors made up the cohort. At the time of sampling, all cohort members were nominally healthy, though unrecorded immune exposures were likely present. The donor tested CMV seronegative and was one of the 352 seronegative cohort members. Every donor gave a peripheral blood sample, and the peripheral blood mononuclear cells from that sample were used for TCR beta sequencing. Genomic DNA was extracted from the blood cell samples with the Qiagen DNeasy Blood Extraction Kit. Findings and caveats that apply to the study as a whole: Because HLA typing was missing for some donors at each locus, association tests included only the typed subset. In vitro tests confirmed that a few of the cytomegalovirus-associated TCR beta chains recognize cytomegalovirus antigens. Most TCR sequences were seen in very few donors, while some public TCRs were found in many individuals. In a later genetic analysis, a missense DCLRE1C variant was associated with V-gene and J-gene trimming of TCR beta chains, and the association was replicated in an independent cohort. Broadly in line with IMGT annotations, most TCR beta V segments showed up in productive rearrangements about 90% or about 30% of the time in an earlier analysis of 450 to 750 of the donors. Linkage disequilibrium might explain the correlated functional status among segregating V segments, but an unknown experimental factor could not be ruled out. A later genetic analysis reported fewer N-insertions in productive TCRs among donors in an Asian-associated ancestry cluster than the approximately 670-donor mean. In a later analysis, several top co-occurrence clusters were reported to appear linked to parvovirus B19, influenza, CMV and Epstein-Barr virus. Strong co-occurrence of HLA alleles, especially DR and DQ, made assigning TCR associations to individual alleles difficult. Presence/absence analyses assumed roughly uniform sequencing depth across donors, an assumption that may not hold. A total of roughly 160 TCR beta chains were listed by the study as associated with cytomegalovirus. A further reported finding was that TCR beta sequences accurately predicted the HLA-A and HLA-B alleles for most subjects in the first cohort. In this cohort, only TCR beta chains were sequenced, and detectable features were limited by the absence of alpha or paired-chain data. The only immune exposure information available for the cohort was CMV serostatus. The classifier was reported to diagnose cytomegalovirus status with high specificity and sensitivity in both the original and validation cohorts. A cluster of highly shared sequence variants was judged likely to represent a technical artifact of the sequencing pipeline. A later analysis found that HLA-associated TCR beta chains were more clonally expanded and had lower generation probabilities than equally common non-associated chains. Specific HLA alleles were associated with over 15,000 TCR beta sequences at a false discovery rate of 0.05 in a later analysis. According to the authors, the approach could potentially be generalized to other disease states and immunological phenotypes. Fewer than 20 rarely observed V segments, including chromosome 9 orphons, were excluded from the earlier analysis of approximately 500 of the donors because counts were too low. Because the 87-base-pair reads could not distinguish some IMGT-functional V segments, including TRBV6-2 and TRBV6-3, those segments were excluded. In a later analysis, the rate of TCR association differed among HLA loci, with DRB1 alleles having the most associated TCRs and HLA-C alleles having the fewest. A later analysis found that most CMV-associated TCR beta chains appeared HLA-restricted, with HLA associations seemingly driven largely by CMV exposure.

Compared with germline, V lacks 2 bases and J lacks 7 bases; bases without a gene match: 11. The CDR3 contains 15 residues, cysteine and phenylalanine counted. Only the CDR3 DNA is retained, 45 bases long and in frame from the first base. CDR1 and CDR2, looked up from the germline V gene, are MGHDK and SYGVNS. In the case of this clone: This clone's antigen is unknown. Per-base quality was not reported, and no clone a single base away is much larger than it.

Source material: PBMCs. The sequence derives from a young man in good health and CMV-seronegative. The chain uses TRBV25-1 and TRBJ2-7; TRBD2 agrees with 7 junctional bases. Read as DNA, the sequence is TGTGCCAGCAGTGAAGGTGGCGGGAGTTGGGGTGAGCAGTACTTC. Translated, this is CASSEGGGSWGEQYF.